This T cell receptor beta chain derives from a study of blood T cell repertoires in COVID-19. About the research overall: T cells, B-cell-depleted T cells, or PBMCs provided the cDNA or gDNA that served as material.

This clone was seen only a few times. Clones were sequenced by immunoSEQ multiplex PCR, and TCRdb holds only the in-frame ones, with some missing. This sample carries 200,000 to 250,000 clones, more than 70% of them seen once, and the ten largest clones take 3.6%. Germline CDR1 reads SGHTA; CDR2 reads FQGNSA. The ends were cut back, 5 bases at V and 0 bases at J, with 11 bases in the middle. CDR3 size: 15 residues. Sequencing used peripheral blood. The chain uses TRBV7-2 and TRBJ1-5; D ambiguous. This clonotype originated in a woman aged 80 or over with acute or convalescent COVID-19. The CDR3 coding sequence is TGTGCCAGCAGCCCTGAGAGTTTTAGCAATCAGCCCCAGCATTTT. It is translated as CASSPESFSNQPQHF.